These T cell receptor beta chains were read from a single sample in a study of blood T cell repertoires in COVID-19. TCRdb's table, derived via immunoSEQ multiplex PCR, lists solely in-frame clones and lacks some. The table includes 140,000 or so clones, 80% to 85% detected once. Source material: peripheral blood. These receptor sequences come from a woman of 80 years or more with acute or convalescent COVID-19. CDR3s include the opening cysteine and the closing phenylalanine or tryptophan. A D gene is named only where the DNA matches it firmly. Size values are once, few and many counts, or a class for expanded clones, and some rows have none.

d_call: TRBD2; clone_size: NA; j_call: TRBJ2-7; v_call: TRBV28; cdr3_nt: TGTGCCAGCAGTTTATACCCGGGAGGGCCTCGTTACGAGCAGTACTTC; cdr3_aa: CASSLYPGGPRYEQYF
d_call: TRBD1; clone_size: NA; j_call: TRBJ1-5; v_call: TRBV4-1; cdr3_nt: TGCGCCAGCAGCCTCATCGGACAGGGGAGCAATCAGCCCCAGCATTTT; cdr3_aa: CASSLIGQGSNQPQHF
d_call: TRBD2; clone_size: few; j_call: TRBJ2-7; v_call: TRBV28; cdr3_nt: TGTGCCAGCAGTTTCCCGGGGGGGGCCTACGAGCAGTACTTC; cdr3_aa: CASSFPGGAYEQYF
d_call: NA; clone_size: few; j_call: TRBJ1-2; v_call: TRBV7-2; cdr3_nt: TGTGCCAGCAGCTTAGCCCAGGGTATCGGCTATGGCTACACCTTC; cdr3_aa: CASSLAQGIGYGYTF
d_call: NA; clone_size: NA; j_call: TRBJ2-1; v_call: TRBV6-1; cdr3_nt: TGTGCCAGCAAGGGACTCTCACTCAATGAGCAGTTCTTC; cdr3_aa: CASKGLSLNEQFF
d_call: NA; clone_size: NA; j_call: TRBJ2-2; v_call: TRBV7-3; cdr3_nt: TGTGCCAGCAGCTTGAGCAGGGTCCAAAACGGGGAGCTGTTTTTT; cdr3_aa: CASSLSRVQNGELFF
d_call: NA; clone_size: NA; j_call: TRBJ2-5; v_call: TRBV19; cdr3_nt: TGTGCCAGTAGTCGGATGAGGGGGGAGACCCAGTACTTC; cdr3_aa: CASSRMRGETQYF
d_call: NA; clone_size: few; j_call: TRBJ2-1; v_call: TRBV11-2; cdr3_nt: TGTGCCAGCAGCACCCAAACTAGAAGCAATGAGCAGTTCTTC; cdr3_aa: CASSTQTRSNEQFF
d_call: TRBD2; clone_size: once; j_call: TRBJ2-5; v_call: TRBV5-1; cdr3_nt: TGCGCCAGCAGCCGACGAGGACTAGCGGGACCTCGGGAGACCCAGTACTTC; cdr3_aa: CASSRRGLAGPRETQYF
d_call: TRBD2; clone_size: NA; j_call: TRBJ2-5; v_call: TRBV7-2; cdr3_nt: TGTGCCAGCCGCTCTCTAGCGGGGGCGGAAGAGACCCAGTACTTC; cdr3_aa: CASRSLAGAEETQYF
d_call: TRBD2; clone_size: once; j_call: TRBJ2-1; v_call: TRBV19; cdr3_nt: TGTGCCAGTAACGCTCCGGGACTAGCGACGGATGAGCAGTTCTTC; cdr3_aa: CASNAPGLATDEQFF
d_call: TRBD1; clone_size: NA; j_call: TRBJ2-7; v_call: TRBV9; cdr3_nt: TGTGCCAGCAGCGTTGAGACAGGGCCCTCCTACGAGCAGTACTTC; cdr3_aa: CASSVETGPSYEQYF
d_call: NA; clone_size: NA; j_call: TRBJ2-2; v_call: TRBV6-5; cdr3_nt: TGTGCCAGCAGTTATGGGGGGATCATAGCCGGGGAGCTGTTTTTT; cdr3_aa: CASSYGGIIAGELFF
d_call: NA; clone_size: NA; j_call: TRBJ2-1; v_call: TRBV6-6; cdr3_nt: TGTGCCAGCAGTTACGGGCCCAGCTCCTACAATGAGCAGTTCTTC; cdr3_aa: CASSYGPSSYNEQFF
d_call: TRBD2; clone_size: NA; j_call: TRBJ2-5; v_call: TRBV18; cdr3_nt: TGTGCCAGCTCACCACGTAGCGGGGGGGCCCGTCAAGAGACCCAGTACTTC; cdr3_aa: CASSPRSGGARQETQYF
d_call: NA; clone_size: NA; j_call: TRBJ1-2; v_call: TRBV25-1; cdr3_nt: TGTGCCAGCAGTGGACTTGGAGACACGGGGAAGCACTATGGCTACACCTTC; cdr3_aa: CASSGLGDTGKHYGYTF
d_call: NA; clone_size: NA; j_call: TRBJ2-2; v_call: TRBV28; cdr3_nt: TGTGCCAGCAGTTTACCACCCCCCCAGGTGACCACCGGGGAGCTGTTTTTT; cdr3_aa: CASSLPPPQVTTGELFF
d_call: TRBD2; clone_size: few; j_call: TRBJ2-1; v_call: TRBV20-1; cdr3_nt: TGCAGTGCTAGAATCCTAGCGGGATCGTTCTTC; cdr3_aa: CSARILAGSFF
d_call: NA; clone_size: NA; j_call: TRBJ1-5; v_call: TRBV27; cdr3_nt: TGTGCCAGCAGAGGGGTGATGGGTAATCAGCCCCAGCATTTT; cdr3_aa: CASRGVMGNQPQHF
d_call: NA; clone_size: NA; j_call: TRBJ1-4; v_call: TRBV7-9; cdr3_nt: TGTGCCAGCAGTTCCGGGGAAAAACTGTTTTTT; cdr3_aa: CASSSGEKLFF
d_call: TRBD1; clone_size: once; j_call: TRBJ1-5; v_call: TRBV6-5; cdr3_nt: TGTGCCAGCGAAGACAGGGGGCATGATCAGCCCCAGCATTTT; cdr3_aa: CASEDRGHDQPQHF
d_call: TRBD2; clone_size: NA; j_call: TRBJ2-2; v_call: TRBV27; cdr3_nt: TGTGCCAGCAGTGCCCAGGGAGGGACCGGGGAGCTGTTTTTT; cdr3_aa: CASSAQGGTGELFF
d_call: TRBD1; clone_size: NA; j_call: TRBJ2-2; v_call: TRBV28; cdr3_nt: TGTGCCAGCAGTCCCTGGGACAGGGGGAACACCGGGGAGCTGTTTTTT; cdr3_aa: CASSPWDRGNTGELFF
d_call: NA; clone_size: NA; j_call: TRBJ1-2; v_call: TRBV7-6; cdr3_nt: TGTGCCAGCTCTGGGGGCGGCTATGGCTACACCTTC; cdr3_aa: CASSGGGYGYTF
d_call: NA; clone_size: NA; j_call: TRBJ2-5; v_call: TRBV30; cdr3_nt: TGTGCCTGCAGTGTCGGGCAAGAGACCCAGTACTTC; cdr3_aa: CACSVGQETQYF
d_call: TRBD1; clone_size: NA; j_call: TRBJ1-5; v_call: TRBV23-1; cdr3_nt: TGCGCCAGCAGTCAGGGGACAGGGGGCCGTGGTCAGCCCCAGCATTTT; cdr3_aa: CASSQGTGGRGQPQHF
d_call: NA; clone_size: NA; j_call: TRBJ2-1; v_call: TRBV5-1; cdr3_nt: TGCGCCAGCAGCTTGGCCGCCCGGGGGGAGCAGTTCTTC; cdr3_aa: CASSLAARGEQFF
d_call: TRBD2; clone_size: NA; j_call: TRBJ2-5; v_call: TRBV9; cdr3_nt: TGTGCCAGCAGCCTTGGCGGGGGGCGAGAGACCCAGTACTTC; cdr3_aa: CASSLGGGRETQYF
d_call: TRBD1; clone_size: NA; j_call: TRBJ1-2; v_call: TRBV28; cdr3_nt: TGTGCCAGCCGACCGGGACAGGTATATGGCTACACCTTC; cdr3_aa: CASRPGQVYGYTF
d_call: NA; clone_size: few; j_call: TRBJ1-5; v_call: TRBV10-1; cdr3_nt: TGCGCCAGCAGCCCAGACAGGCGAAATCAGCCCCAGCATTTT; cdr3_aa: CASSPDRRNQPQHF
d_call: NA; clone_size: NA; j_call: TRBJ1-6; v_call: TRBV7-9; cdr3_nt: TGTGCCAGCAGCCCCGACGGACAGAGGAATTCACCCCTCCACTTT; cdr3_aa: CASSPDGQRNSPLHF
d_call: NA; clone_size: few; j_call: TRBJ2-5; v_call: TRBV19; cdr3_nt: TGTGCCAGTCCGTCCAGGGGACGACAAGAGACCCAGTACTTC; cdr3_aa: CASPSRGRQETQYF
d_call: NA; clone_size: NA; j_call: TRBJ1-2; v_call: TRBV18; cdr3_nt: TGTGCCAGCTCACCAACAGCTAACTATGGCTACACCTTC; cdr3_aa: CASSPTANYGYTF
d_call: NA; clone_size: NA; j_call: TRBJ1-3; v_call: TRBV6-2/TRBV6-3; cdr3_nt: TGTGCCAGCAGTAGACAGGCCCTCGAGGACACCATATATTTT; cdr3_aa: CASSRQALEDTIYF
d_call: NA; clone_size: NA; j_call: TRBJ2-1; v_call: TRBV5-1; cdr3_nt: TGCGCCAGCAGCTTGGCTTGGCTCGATACCTACAATGAGCAGTTCTTC; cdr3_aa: CASSLAWLDTYNEQFF
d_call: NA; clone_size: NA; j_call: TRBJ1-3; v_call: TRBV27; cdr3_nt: TGTGCCAGCAGTGGAAAGAGGGGGAGCTCTGGAAACACCATATATTTT; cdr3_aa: CASSGKRGSSGNTIYF
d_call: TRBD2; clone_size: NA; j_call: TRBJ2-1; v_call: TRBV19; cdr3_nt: TGTGCCAGTAGTCGAGCGGGAGCGTACAATGAGCAGTTCTTC; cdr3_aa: CASSRAGAYNEQFF
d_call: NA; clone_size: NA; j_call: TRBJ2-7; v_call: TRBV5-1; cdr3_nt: TGCGCCAGCAGCTTCCGACAGGGAGGCAACGAGCAGTACTTC; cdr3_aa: CASSFRQGGNEQYF
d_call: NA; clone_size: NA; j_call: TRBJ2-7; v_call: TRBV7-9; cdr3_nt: TGTGCCAGCAGCGCATCAGGGTACGAGCAGTACTTC; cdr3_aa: CASSASGYEQYF
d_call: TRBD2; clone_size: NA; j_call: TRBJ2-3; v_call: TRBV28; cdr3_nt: TGTGCCAGCAGTTTGGTCGGGGGGGTCACAGATACGCAGTATTTT; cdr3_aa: CASSLVGGVTDTQYF
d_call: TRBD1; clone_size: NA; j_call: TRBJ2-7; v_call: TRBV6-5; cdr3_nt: TGTGCCAGCAGAAAACCGGGACAGGCCCACGAGCAGTACTTC; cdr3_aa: CASRKPGQAHEQYF
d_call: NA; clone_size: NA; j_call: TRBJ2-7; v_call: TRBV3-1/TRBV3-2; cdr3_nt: TGTGCCAGCAGCCAAGATACCTACGAGCAGTACTTC; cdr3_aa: CASSQDTYEQYF
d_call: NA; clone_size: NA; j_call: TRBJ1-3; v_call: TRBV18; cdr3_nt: TGTGCCAGCTCACAGGACTACGGAAACACCATATATTTT; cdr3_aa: CASSQDYGNTIYF
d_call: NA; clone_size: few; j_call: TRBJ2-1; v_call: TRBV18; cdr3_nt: TGTGCCAGCTCACCGGCGGGCGTAAGGAGTGAGCAGTTCTTC; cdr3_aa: CASSPAGVRSEQFF
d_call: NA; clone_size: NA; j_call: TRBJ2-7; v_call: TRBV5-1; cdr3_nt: TGCGCCAGCAGCCCGGACCCTAGACAGGCGCACTACGAGCAGTACTTC; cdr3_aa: CASSPDPRQAHYEQYF
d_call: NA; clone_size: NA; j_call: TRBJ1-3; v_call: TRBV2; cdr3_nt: TGTGCCAGCAGTGAAGGCAGGCCCAACACTGCATATTTT; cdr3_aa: CASSEGRPNTAYF
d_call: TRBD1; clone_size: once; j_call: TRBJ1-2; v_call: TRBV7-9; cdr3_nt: TGTGCCAGCAGCTCAGCCGGGACAGAGGGCGGCTACACCTTC; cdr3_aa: CASSSAGTEGGYTF